This T cell receptor beta chain was retrieved from a study of B cell selection in AIRE deficiency. This clone was picked up one time. The antigen is undetermined. This CDR3 has 13 amino acids. V gave up 4 bases and J gave up 6 bases, with 13 bases separating them. Germline V CDR1 and CDR2: SGHKS, YYEKEE (reference sequence). Regulatory T cells were sorted as CD4+CD25hiCD127low/negative. Using immunoSEQ multiplex PCR, the repertoire was profiled, and TCRdb retains in-frame clones only, with some absent. The repertoire has about 21,000 clones, about 94% of them found once; the top ten carry less than 2%. Whole-study findings and limits: Of 3,000 to 4,500 shared Treg TCRbeta sequences, 30% to 35% were healthy-only, around 9.3% patient-only. Shared Treg sequences were biased toward short CDR3s with few non-templated nucleotide insertions. Only TCRbeta was sequenced; about 37% of shared healthy Treg sequences appeared in Tconv. Around 31% of healthy-donor shared Treg TCRbeta sequences appeared in patient Tconv cells.

This receptor was obtained from a human donor with AIRE deficiency. The sample was Tregs sorted from PBMCs. The chain employs TRBV5-5 and TRBJ2-5, with D hard to call. Here the CDR3 DNA reads TGTGCCAGCAGCCCGGCGTCCATGAAGACCCAGTACTTC. Protein product: CASSPASMKTQYF.